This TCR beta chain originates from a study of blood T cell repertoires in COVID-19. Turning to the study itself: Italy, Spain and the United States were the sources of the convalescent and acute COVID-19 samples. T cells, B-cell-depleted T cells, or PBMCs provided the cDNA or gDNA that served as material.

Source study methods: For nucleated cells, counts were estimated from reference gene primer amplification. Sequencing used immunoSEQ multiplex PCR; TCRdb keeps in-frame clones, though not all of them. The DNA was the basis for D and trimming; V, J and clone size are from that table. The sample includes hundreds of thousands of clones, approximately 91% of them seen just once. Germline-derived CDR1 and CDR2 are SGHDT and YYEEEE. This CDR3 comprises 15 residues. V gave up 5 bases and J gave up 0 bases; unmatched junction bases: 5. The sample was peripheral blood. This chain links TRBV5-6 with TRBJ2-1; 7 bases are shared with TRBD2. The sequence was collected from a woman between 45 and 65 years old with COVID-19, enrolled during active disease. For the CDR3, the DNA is TGTGCCAGCAGAACTCAGCGGGGCTCCTACAATGAGCAGTTCTTC. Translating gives CASRTQRGSYNEQFF.